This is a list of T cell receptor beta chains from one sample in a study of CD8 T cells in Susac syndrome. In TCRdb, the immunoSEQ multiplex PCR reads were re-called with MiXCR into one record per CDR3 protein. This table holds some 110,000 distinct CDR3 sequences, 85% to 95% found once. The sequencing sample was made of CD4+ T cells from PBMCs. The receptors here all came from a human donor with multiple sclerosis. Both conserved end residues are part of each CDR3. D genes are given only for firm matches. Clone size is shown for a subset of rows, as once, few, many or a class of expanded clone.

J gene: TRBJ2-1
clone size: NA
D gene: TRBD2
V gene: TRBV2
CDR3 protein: CASSERGGRNEQFF
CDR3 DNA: TGTGCCAGCAGTGAACGGGGGGGCCGCAATGAGCAGTTCTTC

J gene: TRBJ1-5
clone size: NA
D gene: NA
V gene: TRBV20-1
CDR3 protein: CSALGGNQPQHF
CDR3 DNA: TGCAGTGCTCTTGGCGGCAATCAGCCCCAGCATTTT

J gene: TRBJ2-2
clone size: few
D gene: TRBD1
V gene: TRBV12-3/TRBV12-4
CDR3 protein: CASSWGTANTGELFF
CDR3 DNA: TGTGCCAGCAGTTGGGGGACAGCAAACACCGGGGAGCTGTTTTTT

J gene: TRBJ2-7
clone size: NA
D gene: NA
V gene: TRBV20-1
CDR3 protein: CSARDQDTSYEQYF
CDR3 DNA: TGCAGTGCTAGAGATCAAGACACGAGCTACGAGCAGTACTTC

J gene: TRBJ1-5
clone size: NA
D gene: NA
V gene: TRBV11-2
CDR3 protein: CASSSFLNQPQHF
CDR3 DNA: TGTGCCAGCAGTAGTTTTCTCAATCAGCCCCAGCATTTT

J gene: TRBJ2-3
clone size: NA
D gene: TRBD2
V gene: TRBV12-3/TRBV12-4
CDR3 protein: CASSPPGLLTTDTQYF
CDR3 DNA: TGTGCCAGCAGTCCGCCGGGACTACTTACCACAGATACGCAGTATTTT

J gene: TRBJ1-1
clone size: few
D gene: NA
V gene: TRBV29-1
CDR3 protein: CSVVGRMNTEAFF
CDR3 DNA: TGCAGCGTTGTGGGACGGATGAACACTGAAGCTTTCTTT

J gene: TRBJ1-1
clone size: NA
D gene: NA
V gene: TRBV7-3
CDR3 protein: CASSPGSMVGTEAFF
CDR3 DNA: TGTGCCAGCAGCCCCGGGTCTATGGTGGGCACTGAAGCTTTCTTT

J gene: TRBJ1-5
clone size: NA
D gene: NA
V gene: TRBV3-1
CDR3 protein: CASSQSGDNQPQHF
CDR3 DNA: TGTGCCAGCAGCCAGTCAGGGGACAATCAGCCCCAGCATTTT

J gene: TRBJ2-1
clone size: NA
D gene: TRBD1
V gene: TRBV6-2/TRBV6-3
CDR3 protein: CATLRGQTYNEQFF
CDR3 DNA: TGTGCCACCCTGAGGGGACAGACCTACAATGAGCAGTTCTTC

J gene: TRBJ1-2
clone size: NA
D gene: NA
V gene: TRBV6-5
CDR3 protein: CASSYLAPGVNYGYTF
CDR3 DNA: TGTGCCAGCAGTTACCTCGCACCAGGGGTCAACTATGGCTACACCTTC

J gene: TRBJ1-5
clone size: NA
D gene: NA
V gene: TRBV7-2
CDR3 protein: CASSLGSDQPQHF
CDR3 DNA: TGTGCCAGCAGCTTAGGATCGGATCAGCCCCAGCATTTT

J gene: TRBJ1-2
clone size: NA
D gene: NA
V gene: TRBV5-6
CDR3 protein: CASSSFDSSYGYTF
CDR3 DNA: TGTGCCAGCAGCTCCTTTGACAGCAGCTATGGCTACACCTTC

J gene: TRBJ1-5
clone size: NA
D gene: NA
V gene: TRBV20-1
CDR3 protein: CSARDLRFYSNQPQHF
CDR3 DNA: TGCAGTGCTAGAGATCTGCGGTTTTATAGCAATCAGCCCCAGCATTTT

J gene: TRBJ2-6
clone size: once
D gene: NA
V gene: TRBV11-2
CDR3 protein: CASRTLGPSGANVLTF
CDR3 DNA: TGTGCCAGCAGAACTCTAGGGCCTTCTGGGGCCAACGTCCTGACTTTC

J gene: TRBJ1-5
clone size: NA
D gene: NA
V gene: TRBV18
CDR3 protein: CASSPQTDQPQHF
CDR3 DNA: TGTGCCAGCTCACCACAGACGGATCAGCCCCAGCATTTT

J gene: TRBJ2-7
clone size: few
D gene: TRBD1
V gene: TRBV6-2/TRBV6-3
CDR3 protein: CASVARQGSIYEQYF
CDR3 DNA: TGTGCCAGCGTTGCCCGACAGGGATCCATCTACGAGCAGTACTTC

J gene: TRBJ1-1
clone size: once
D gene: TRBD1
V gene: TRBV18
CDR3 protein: CASSLLQGARTEAFF
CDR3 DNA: TGTGCCAGCTCACTCTTACAGGGGGCTAGGACTGAAGCTTTCTTT

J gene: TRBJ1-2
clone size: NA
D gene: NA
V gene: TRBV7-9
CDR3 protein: CASSLEGDYGYTF
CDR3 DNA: TGTGCCAGCAGCTTAGAGGGGGACTATGGCTACACCTTC

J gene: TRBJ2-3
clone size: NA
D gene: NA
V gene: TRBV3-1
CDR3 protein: CASSQDQGTWGADTQYF
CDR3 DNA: TGTGCCAGCAGCCAAGATCAGGGGACATGGGGCGCAGATACGCAGTATTTT

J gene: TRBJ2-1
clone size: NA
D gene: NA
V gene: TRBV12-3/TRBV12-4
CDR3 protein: CASSPLFSSYNEQFF
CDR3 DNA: TGTGCCAGCAGTCCCCTATTCAGCTCCTACAATGAGCAGTTCTTC

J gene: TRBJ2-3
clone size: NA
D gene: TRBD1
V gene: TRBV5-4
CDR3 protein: CASSPGTGGADTQYF
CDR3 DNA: TGTGCCAGCAGCCCGGGGACAGGGGGGGCAGATACGCAGTATTTT

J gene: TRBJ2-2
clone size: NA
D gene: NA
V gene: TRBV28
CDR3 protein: CASSLAGGTGELFF
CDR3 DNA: TGTGCCAGCAGTTTAGCTGGCGGAACCGGGGAGCTGTTTTTT

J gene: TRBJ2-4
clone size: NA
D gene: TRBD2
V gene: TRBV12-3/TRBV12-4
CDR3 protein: CASSLVAAGGPNIQYF
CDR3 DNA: TGTGCCAGCAGTTTAGTTGCAGCGGGGGGGCCCAACATTCAGTACTTC

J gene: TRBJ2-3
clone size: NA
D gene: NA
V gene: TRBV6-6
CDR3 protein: CASSYSWDTQYF
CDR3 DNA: TGTGCCAGCAGTTACTCTTGGGATACGCAGTATTTT

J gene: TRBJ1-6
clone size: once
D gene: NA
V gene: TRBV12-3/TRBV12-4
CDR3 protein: CASSGGSSYNSPLHF
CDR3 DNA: TGTGCCAGCAGCGGAGGCAGCTCCTATAATTCACCCCTCCACTTT

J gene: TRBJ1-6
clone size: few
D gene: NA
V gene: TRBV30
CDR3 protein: CAWDRAGNSPLHF
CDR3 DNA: TGTGCCTGGGACCGTGCAGGGAATTCACCCCTCCACTTT

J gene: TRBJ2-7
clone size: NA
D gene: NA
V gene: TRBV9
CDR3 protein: CASSPRRPTSYEQYF
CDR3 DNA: TGTGCCAGCAGCCCCCGTAGGCCAACTTCCTACGAGCAGTACTTC

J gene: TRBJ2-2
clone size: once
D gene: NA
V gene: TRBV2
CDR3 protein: CASKKLRGSTGELFF
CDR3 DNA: TGTGCCAGCAAAAAGCTCAGGGGCAGTACCGGGGAGCTGTTTTTT

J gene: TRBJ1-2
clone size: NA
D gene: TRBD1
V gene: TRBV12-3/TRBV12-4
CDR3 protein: CASRRPGQGAGGYTF
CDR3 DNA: TGTGCCAGCAGACGCCCGGGACAGGGGGCGGGTGGCTACACCTTC

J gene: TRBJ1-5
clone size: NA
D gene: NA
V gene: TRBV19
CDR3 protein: CASGQLNSNQPQHF
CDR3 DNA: TGTGCCAGCGGACAGCTAAATAGCAATCAGCCCCAGCATTTT

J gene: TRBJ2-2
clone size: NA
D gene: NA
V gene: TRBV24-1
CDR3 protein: CATSDQLATGELFF
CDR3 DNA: TGTGCCACCAGTGATCAACTGGCGACCGGGGAGCTGTTTTTT

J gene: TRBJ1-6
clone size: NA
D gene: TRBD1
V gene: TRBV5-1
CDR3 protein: CASSPGQGTSQVQNSPLHF
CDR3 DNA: TGCGCCAGTAGCCCGGGACAGGGGACCTCCCAGGTCCAGAATTCACCCCTCCACTTT

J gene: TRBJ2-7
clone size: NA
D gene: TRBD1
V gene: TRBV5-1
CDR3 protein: CASSSRTGYEQYF
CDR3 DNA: TGCGCCAGCAGCTCAAGGACAGGGTACGAGCAGTACTTC

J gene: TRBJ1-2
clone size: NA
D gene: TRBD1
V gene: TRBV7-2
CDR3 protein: CASSRTGQGAYGYTF
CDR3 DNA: TGTGCCAGCAGCAGGACGGGACAGGGGGCATATGGCTACACCTTC